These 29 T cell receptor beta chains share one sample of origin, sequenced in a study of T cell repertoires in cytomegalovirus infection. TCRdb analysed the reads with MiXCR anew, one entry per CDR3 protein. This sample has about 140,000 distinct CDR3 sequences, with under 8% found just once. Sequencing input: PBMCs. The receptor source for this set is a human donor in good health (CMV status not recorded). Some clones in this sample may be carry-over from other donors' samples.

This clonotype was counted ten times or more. In DNA, the CDR3 is TGCAGTGCTAGGAGCCGAGCGGGGGTCTACGAGCAGTACTTC. Its protein is CSARSRAGVYEQYF. This chain connects TRBV20-1 to TRBJ2-7; 8 bases are a match to TRBD2. Germline values: CDR1 DFQATT, CDR2 SNEGSKA (reference sequence). J lost 3 bases, V lost 3 bases, and 7 bases had no gene match. This CDR3 region has 14 residues.

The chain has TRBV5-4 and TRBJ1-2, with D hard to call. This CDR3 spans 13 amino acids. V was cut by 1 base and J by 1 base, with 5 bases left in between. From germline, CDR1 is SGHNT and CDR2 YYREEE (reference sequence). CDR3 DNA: TGTGCCAGCAGCTTGTACGATAACTATGGCTACACCTTC. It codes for CASSLYDNYGYTF. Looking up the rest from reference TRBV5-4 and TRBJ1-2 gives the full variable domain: ETGVTQSPTHLIKTRGQQVTLRCSSQSGHNTVSWYQQALGQGPQFIFQYYREEENGRGNFPPRFSGLQFPNYSSELNVNALELDDSALYLCASSLYDNYGYTFGSGTRLTVV.

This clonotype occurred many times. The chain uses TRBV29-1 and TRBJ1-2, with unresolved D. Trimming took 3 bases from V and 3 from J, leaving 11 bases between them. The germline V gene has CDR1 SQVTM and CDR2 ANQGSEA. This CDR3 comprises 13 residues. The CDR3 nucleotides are TGCAGCGTTGATCGACCTAGGGACTATGGCTACACCTTC. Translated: CSVDRPRDYGYTF. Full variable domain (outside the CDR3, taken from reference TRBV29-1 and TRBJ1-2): SAVISQKPSRDICQRGTSLTIQCQVDSQVTMMFWYRQQPGQSLTLIATANQGSEATYESGFVIDKFPISRPNLTFSTLTVSNMSPEDSSIYLCSVDRPRDYGYTFGSGTRLTVV.

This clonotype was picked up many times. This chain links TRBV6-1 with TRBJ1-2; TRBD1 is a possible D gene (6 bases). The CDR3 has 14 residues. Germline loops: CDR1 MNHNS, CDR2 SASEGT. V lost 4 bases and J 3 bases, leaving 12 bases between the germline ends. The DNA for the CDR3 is TGTGCCAGCAGTGCCGAACCAGGGGACTATGGCTACACCTTC. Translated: CASSAEPGDYGYTF.

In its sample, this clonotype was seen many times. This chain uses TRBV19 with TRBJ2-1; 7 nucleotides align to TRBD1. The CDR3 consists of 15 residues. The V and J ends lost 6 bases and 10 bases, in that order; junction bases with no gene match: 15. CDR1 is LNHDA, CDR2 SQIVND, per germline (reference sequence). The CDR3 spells CASRGGSPWAGEQFF. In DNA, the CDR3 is TGTGCCAGTAGAGGGGGCAGCCCCTGGGCTGGGGAGCAGTTCTTC.

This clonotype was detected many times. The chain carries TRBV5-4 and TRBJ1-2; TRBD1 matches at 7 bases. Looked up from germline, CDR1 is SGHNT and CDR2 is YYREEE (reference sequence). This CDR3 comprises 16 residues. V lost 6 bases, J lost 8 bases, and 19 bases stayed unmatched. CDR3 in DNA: TGTGCCAGCAACCCCGGGACAGAAACTCGAACATCGGGCTACACCTTC. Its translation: CASNPGTETRTSGYTF.

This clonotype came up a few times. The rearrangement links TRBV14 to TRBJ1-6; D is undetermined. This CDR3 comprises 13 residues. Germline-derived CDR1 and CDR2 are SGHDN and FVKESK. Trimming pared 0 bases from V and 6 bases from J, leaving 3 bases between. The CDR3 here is CASSQELNSPLHF. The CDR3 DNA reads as TGTGCCAGCAGCCAAGAACTTAATTCACCCCTCCACTTT.

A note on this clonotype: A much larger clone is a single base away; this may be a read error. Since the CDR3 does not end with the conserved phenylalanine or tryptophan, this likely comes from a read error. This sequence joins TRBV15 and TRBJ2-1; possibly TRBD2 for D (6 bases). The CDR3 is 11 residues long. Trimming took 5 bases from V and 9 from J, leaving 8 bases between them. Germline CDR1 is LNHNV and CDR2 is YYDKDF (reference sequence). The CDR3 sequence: CATSSTSEQFV. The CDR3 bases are TGTGCCACCAGCTCGACTAGTGAGCAGTTCGTC.

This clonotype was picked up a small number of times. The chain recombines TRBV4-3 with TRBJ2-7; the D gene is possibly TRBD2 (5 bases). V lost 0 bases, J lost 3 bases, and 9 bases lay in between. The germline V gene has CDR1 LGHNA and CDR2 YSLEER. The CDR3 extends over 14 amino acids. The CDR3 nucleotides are TGCGCCAGCAGCCAAGATGGAGGTAACTACGAGCAGTACTTC. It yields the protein CASSQDGGNYEQYF.

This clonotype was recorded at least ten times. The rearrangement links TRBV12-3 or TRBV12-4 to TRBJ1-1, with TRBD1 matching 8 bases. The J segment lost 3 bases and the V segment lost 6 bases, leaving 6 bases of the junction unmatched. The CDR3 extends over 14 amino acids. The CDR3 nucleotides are TGTGCCAGCAGCCTCAGGGGGCCGGACACTGAAGCTTTCTTT. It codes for CASSLRGPDTEAFF.

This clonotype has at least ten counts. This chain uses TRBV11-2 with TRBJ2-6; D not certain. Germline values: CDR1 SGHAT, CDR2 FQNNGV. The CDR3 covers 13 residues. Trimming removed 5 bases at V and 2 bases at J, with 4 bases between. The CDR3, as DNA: TGTGCCAGCAGCGTCGCTGGGGCCAACGTCCTGACTTTC. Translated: CASSVAGANVLTF.

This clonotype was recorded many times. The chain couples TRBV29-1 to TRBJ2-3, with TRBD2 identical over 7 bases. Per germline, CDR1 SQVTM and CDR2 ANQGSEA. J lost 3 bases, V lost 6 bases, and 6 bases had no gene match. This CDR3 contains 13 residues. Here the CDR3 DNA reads TGCAGCGTGCAAGTCGGGGGGACAGATACGCAGTATTTT. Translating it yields CSVQVGGTDTQYF.

CDR3 nucleotide sequence: TGTGCCATCAGCGCCGGGGGGGAGGGTCGGATTGAAGCTTTCTTT. Translation: CAISAGGEGRIEAFF. V usage is TRBV10-3 and J usage is TRBJ1-1; the D gene is possibly TRBD1 (5 bases). The CDR3 is made up of 15 amino acids. Germline values: CDR1 ENHRY, CDR2 SYGVKD. Trimming left V 6 bases short and J 7 bases short, with 21 bases between.

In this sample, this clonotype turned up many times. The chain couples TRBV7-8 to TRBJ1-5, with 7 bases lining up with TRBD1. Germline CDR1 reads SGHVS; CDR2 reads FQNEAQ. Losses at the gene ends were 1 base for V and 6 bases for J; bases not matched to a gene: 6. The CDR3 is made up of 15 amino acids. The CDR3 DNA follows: TGTGCCAGCAGCTTAGGGAGACAGGGATCTCAGCCCCAGCATTTT. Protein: CASSLGRQGSQPQHF.

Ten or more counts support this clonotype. The CDR3 here is CASSLSPRGRETQYF. For the CDR3, the DNA is TGTGCCAGCAGCTTGTCCCCCAGGGGTAGAGAGACCCAGTACTTC. The rearrangement uses TRBV7-2 and TRBJ2-5; D is possibly TRBD1 (6 bases). V lost 3 bases, J lost 4 bases, and 15 bases lay in between. Germline CDR1 reads SGHTA; CDR2 reads FQGNSA. The CDR3 sequence is 15 residues long. Variable domain in full (rest from reference TRBV7-2 and TRBJ2-5): GAGVSQSPSNKVTEKGKDVELRCDPISGHTALYWYRQSLGQGLEFLIYFQGNSAPDKSGLPSDRFSAERTGGSVSTLTIQRTQQEDSAVYLCASSLSPRGRETQYFGPGTRLLVL.

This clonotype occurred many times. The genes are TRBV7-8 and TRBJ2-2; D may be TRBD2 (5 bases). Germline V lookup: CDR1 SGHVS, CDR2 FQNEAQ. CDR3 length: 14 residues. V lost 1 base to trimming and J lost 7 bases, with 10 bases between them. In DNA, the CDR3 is TGTGCCAGCAGCTTAGGGACCGGAGGCGGGGAGCTGTTTTTT. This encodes CASSLGTGGGELFF.

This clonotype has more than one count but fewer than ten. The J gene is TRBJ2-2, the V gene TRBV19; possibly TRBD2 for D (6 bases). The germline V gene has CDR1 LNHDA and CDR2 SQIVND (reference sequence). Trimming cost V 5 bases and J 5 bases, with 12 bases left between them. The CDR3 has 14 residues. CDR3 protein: CASSPGRETGELFF. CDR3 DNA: TGTGCCAGTAGTCCGGGTCGGGAGACCGGGGAGCTGTTTTTT.

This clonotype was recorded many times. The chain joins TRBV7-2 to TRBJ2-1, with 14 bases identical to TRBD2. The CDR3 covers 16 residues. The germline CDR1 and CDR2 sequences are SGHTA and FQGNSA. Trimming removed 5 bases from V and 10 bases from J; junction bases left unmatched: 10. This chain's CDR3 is CASSIWTSGGQGEQFF. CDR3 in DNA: TGTGCCAGCAGCATTTGGACTAGCGGGGGGCAAGGGGAGCAGTTCTTC.

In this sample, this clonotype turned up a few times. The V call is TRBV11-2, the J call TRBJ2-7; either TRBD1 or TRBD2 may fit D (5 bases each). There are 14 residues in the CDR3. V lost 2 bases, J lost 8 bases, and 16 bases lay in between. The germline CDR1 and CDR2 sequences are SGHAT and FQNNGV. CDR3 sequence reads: CASSLNEGPTKQYF. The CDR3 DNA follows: TGTGCCAGCAGCTTAAATGAGGGACCTACGAAGCAGTACTTC.

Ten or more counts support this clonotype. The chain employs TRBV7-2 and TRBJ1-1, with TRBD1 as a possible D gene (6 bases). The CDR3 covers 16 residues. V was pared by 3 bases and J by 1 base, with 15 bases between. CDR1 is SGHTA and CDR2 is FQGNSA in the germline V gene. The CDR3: CASSFATQGKNTEAFF. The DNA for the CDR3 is TGTGCCAGCAGCTTCGCGACACAGGGTAAGAACACTGAAGCTTTCTTT.

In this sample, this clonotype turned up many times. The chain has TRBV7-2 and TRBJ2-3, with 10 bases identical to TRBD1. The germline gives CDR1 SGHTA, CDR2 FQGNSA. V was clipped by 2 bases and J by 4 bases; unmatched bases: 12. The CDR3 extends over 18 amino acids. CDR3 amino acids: CASSLFGLLGTGADTQYF. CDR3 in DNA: TGTGCCAGCAGCTTATTCGGGTTATTGGGGACAGGGGCAGATACGCAGTATTTT.

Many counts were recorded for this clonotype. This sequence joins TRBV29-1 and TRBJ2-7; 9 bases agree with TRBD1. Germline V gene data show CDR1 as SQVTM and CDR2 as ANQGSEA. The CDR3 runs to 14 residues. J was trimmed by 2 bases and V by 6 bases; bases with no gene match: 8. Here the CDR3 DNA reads TGCAGCGTCTCGTCCGGGACAGGGCCCTACGAGCAGTACTTC. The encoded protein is CSVSSGTGPYEQYF.

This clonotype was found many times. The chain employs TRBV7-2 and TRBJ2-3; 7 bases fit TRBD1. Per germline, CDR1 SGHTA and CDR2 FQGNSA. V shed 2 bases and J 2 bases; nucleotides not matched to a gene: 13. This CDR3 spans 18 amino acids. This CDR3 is CASSLTASGDSPTDTQYF. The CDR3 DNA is TGTGCCAGCAGCTTAACAGCGTCCGGGGACAGCCCCACAGATACGCAGTATTTT. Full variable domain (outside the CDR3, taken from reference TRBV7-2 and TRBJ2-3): GAGVSQSPSNKVTEKGKDVELRCDPISGHTALYWYRQSLGQGLEFLIYFQGNSAPDKSGLPSDRFSAERTGGSVSTLTIQRTQQEDSAVYLCASSLTASGDSPTDTQYFGPGTRLTVL.

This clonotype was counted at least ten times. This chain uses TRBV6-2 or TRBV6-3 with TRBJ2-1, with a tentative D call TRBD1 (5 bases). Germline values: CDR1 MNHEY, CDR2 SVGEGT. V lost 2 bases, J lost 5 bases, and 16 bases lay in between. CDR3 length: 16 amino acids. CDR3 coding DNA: TGTGCCAGCAGTTACCCACCCTCCGACAGTCACAATGAGCAGTTCTTC. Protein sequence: CASSYPPSDSHNEQFF.

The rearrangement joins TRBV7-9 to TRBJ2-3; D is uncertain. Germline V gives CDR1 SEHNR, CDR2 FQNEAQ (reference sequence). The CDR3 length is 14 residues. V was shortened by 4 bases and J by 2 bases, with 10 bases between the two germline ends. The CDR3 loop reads CASSSADNTDTQYF. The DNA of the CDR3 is TGTGCCAGCAGCTCCGCCGACAACACAGATACGCAGTATTTT.

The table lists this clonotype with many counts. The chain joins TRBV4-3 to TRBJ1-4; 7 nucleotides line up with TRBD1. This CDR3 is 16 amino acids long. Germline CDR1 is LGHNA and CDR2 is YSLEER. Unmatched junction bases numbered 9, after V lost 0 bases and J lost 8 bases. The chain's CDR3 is CASSQEGRRGQEKLFF. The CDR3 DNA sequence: TGCGCCAGCAGCCAAGAGGGACGGCGGGGACAGGAAAAACTGTTTTTT.

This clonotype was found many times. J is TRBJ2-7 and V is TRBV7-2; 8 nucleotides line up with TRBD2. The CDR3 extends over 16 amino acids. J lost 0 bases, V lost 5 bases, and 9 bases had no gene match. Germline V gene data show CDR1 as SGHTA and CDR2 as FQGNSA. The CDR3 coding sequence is TGTGCCAGCAGCCCCCCGGGGGGGGCTATCTCCTACGAGCAGTACTTC. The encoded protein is CASSPPGGAISYEQYF.

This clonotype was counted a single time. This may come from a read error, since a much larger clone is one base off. The CDR3 DNA reads TGCAGTGCTAGTGCTACAGTGATCTCTTCCTACGAGCAGTACTTC. Residues: CSASATVISSYEQYF. The chain employs TRBV20-1 and TRBJ2-7; D is unresolved. The V end was cut by 3 bases, the J end by 1 base, with 16 bases between. The CDR3 covers 15 residues. Germline lookup yields CDR1 DFQATT and CDR2 SNEGSKA (reference sequence).

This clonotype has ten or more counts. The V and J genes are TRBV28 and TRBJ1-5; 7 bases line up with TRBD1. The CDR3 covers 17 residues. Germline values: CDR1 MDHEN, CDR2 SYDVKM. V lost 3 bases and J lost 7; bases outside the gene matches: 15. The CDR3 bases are TGTGCCAGCAGTTTCCCTCAGGGGGTAAGCGTTTACCAGCCCCAGCATTTT. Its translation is CASSFPQGVSVYQPQHF.